This record covers a single T cell receptor (beta chain). Deletions cut 2 bases from V and 6 bases from J, with 8 bases between. Germline-derived CDR1 and CDR2 are MRHNA and SNTAGT. The CDR3 length is 14 residues. Clones were read by immunoSEQ multiplex PCR, and TCRdb kept only the in-frame ones, dropping some. This repertoire shows hundreds of thousands of clones, 89% found once; its top ten account for 3%. The sample originates from a study of blood T cell repertoires in COVID-19. Sequencing input: peripheral blood. The chain has TRBV6-4 and TRBJ1-6; D unresolved. The receptor's source is a woman aged 25 to 45 with COVID-19, enrolled during active disease. CDR3 region: CASSDEGANSPLHF. In nucleotides, the CDR3 is TGTGCCAGCAGTGACGAGGGAGCTAATTCACCCCTCCACTTT.